This TCR beta chain emerged from a study of cytomegalovirus exposure and HLA in healthy donors. General study points: The authors listed roughly 150 TCR beta chains as cytomegalovirus-associated.

Assay used: immunoSEQ multiplex PCR; TCRdb lists only in-frame clones, some missing. The sample records about 88,000 clones, roughly 80% being singletons. Remarks on this clone: Antigen specificity is unknown.

This CDR3 region has 13 residues. V was trimmed by 6 bases and J by 4 bases, leaving 11 bases between them. The V gene's germline CDR1 is SGHAT and CDR2 FQNNGV. The source of this sequence is a woman aged 18-30 years in good health and CMV-seropositive. The sample taken for sequencing was PBMCs. The V and J genes are TRBV11-2 and TRBJ2-3; no reliable D call. DNA of the CDR3: TGTGCCAGCAGTAACAATCTCGCAGATACGCAGTATTTT. Translation: CASSNNLADTQYF.